The entry that follows covers one TCR beta chain sequence. The data were obtained in a study of blood T cell repertoires in COVID-19. Study-level information: Sites in the United States, Italy and Spain provided acute and convalescent COVID-19 samples. Nucleic acid was either cDNA or gDNA, and it came from T cells, B-cell-depleted T cells, or PBMCs.

Per the authors' pipeline: Reference gene primer amplification gave nucleated cell count estimates. Using immunoSEQ multiplex PCR, the repertoire was profiled, and TCRdb retains in-frame clones only, with some absent. That table gives V, J and clone size, and the DNA gave D and trimming. Here the sample spans roughly 160,000 clones, around 87% being singletons. Trimming left V 6 bases short and J 8 bases short, with 11 bases between. This CDR3 spans 12 amino acids. Germline V gene data show CDR1 as SNHLY and CDR2 as FYNNEI. Seattle's enrolled individuals joined amid active infection and were then monitored longitudinally.

This TCR came from a woman older than 75 with COVID-19, enrolled during active disease. J is TRBJ2-1 and V is TRBV2; D gene unclear. The sample was peripheral blood. CDR3 DNA: TGTGCCAGCAGCGTGACTGCGGATGAGCAGTTCTTC. It specifies CASSVTADEQFF.